Below, 31 T cell receptor beta chains from the same sample are listed, as sequenced in a study of blood T cell repertoires in COVID-19. Sequencing was performed with immunoSEQ multiplex PCR; in TCRdb, only in-frame clones are kept and a portion is missing. The sample lists roughly 200,000 clones, roughly 83% occurring once. Sequencing input: peripheral blood. The origin of the receptors is a human donor in a cohort sampled during active COVID-19.

This rearrangement joins TRBV4-2 to TRBJ1-2; 9 nucleotides agree with TRBD1. This CDR3 is 14 amino acids long. Germline V gene lookup returns CDR1 LGHNA and CDR2 YNFKEQ. Unmatched junction bases numbered 6, after V lost 3 bases and J lost 7 bases. The CDR3 sequence is CASSQEQGAVGYTF. CDR3 DNA: TGTGCCAGCAGCCAGGAACAGGGGGCTGTTGGCTACACCTTC.

The gene calls are TRBV27 and TRBJ1-2; TRBD1 aligns across 9 bases. J lost 12 bases, V lost 4 bases, and 9 bases had no gene match. CDR1 and CDR2 (germline): MNHEY, SMNVEV (reference sequence). The CDR3 is made up of 13 amino acids. The DNA of the CDR3 is TGTGCCAGCAGTTCAGGACAGGGGTCCCCTCACACCTTC. Translation gives CASSSGQGSPHTF.

This clone was counted only a few times. This rearrangement joins TRBV7-9 to TRBJ2-7, with D maybe TRBD2 (6 bases). Germline-derived CDR1 and CDR2 are SEHNR and FQNEAQ (reference sequence). This CDR3 has 14 amino acids. Trimming took off 8 bases at V and 5 bases at J, with 19 bases between the two ends. Written as DNA, the CDR3 is TGTGCCAGCCTCTTGGGCGGGGCAGGGAACGAGCAGTACTTC. This codes for CASLLGGAGNEQYF.

The chain recombines TRBV7-9 with TRBJ1-1; D may be TRBD1 (6 bases). Germline CDR1 is SEHNR and CDR2 is FQNEAQ (reference sequence). CDR3 length: 14 amino acids. V lost 8 bases and J 3 bases, leaving 16 bases between the germline ends. CDR3 nucleotide sequence: TGTGCCAGCCGATCGGACAGCTCATACACTGAAGCTTTCTTT. Amino acids: CASRSDSSYTEAFF.

The chain has TRBV6-5 and TRBJ1-1; TRBD1 is a possible D gene (5 bases). Germline CDR1 reads MNHEY; CDR2 reads SVGAGI. CDR3 size: 13 residues. Trimming pared 7 bases from V and 12 bases from J, leaving 21 bases between. The CDR3 sequence: CASNQWAGVGTFF. The CDR3 DNA reads TGTGCCAGCAACCAGTGGGCGGGGGTAGGAACTTTCTTT.

The V call is TRBV11-2, the J call TRBJ1-1, with 7 nucleotides matching TRBD1. This CDR3 has 14 residues. Per germline, CDR1 SGHAT and CDR2 FQNNGV. The V segment lost 5 bases and the J segment 6 bases; nucleotides outside the gene matches: 9. The CDR3 region has the DNA TGTGCCAGCAGCGACCGACGGCAGGGGGCTGAAGCTTTCTTT. As protein: CASSDRRQGAEAFF. The whole variable domain, filled in from reference TRBV11-2 and TRBJ1-1, reads EAGVAQSPRYKIIEKRQSVAFWCNPISGHATLYWYQQILGQGPKLLIQFQNNGVVDDSQLPKDRFSAERLKGVDSTLKIQPAKLEDSAVYLCASSDRRQGAEAFFGQGTRLTVV.

This clone was detected only once. The chain is built from TRBV5-4 and TRBJ1-1; D may be TRBD1 (5 bases). V was pared by 0 bases and J by 2 bases, with 11 bases between. The CDR3 is 15 residues long. Germline V lookup: CDR1 SGHNT, CDR2 YYREEE (reference sequence). The DNA of the CDR3 is TGTGCCAGCAGCTTGGCCGCAGGGATTAACACTGAAGCTTTCTTT. Encoded protein: CASSLAAGINTEAFF.

This chain connects TRBV7-2 to TRBJ1-5; 9 nucleotides line up with TRBD1. CDR3 length: 13 amino acids. Looked up from germline, CDR1 is SGHTA and CDR2 is FQGNSA. After removal of 10 bases from V and 3 bases from J, the junction contained 4 bases not matched to a gene. CDR3 loop: CATGQGFNQPQHF. Written as DNA, the CDR3 is TGTGCCACCGGACAGGGGTTCAATCAGCCCCAGCATTTT. Together with reference TRBV7-2 and TRBJ1-5, the CDR3 gives the full variable domain: GAGVSQSPSNKVTEKGKDVELRCDPISGHTALYWYRQSLGQGLEFLIYFQGNSAPDKSGLPSDRFSAERTGGSVSTLTIQRTQQEDSAVYLCATGQGFNQPQHFGDGTRLSIL.

The sample holds one count of this clone. The chain links TRBV7-8 to TRBJ1-2; a weak D match, TRBD1 (6 bases). The germline V gene has CDR1 SGHVS and CDR2 FQNEAQ. Trimming took 2 bases from V and 4 from J, leaving 11 bases between them. The CDR3 has 14 residues. This CDR3 is CASSLLGAFYGYTF. CDR3 coding DNA: TGTGCCAGCAGCTTATTGGGGGCTTTCTATGGCTACACCTTC.

Only one count was recorded for this clone. Other DNA sequences in this sample translate to the same CDR3. The chain is built from TRBV4-1 and TRBJ2-7; 9 bases line up with TRBD1. V lost 4 bases and J lost 4; bases outside the gene matches: 5. Germline CDR1 and CDR2: MGHRA and YSYEKL. This CDR3 comprises 14 residues. DNA of the CDR3: TGCGCCAGCAGCCTCCGGGACAGGGCATACGAGCAGTACTTC. It yields the protein CASSLRDRAYEQYF.

J is TRBJ1-1 and V is TRBV5-6; D is unresolved. V gave up 2 bases and J gave up 3 bases, with 11 bases separating them. The V gene's germline CDR1 is SGHDT and CDR2 YYEEEE. This CDR3 spans 14 amino acids. The chain's CDR3 is CASSLVTSYTEAFF. The CDR3, as DNA: TGTGCCAGCAGCTTAGTTACAAGTTACACTGAAGCTTTCTTT.

V is TRBV7-9 and J is TRBJ2-7, with TRBD1 matching over 10 bases. Germline CDR1 reads SEHNR; CDR2 reads FQNEAQ (reference sequence). The CDR3 loop spans 16 amino acids. Trimming at V came to 4 bases and at J to 0 bases, leaving 6 bases not matched to a gene. CDR3 coding DNA: TGTGCCAGCAGCTCCCCTGGGGACAGGGGCTCCTACGAGCAGTACTTC. Translating gives CASSSPGDRGSYEQYF.

V is TRBV28 and J is TRBJ2-7, with 8 bases that match TRBD2. CDR3 length: 14 residues. The germline gives CDR1 MDHEN, CDR2 SYDVKM. V lost 4 bases to trimming and J lost 4 bases; unmatched junction nucleotides: 6. The CDR3 loop reads CASSSVAGSYEQYF. The CDR3 bases are TGTGCCAGCAGTTCAGTAGCGGGATCTTACGAGCAGTACTTC. Full variable domain (rest looked up from reference TRBV28 and TRBJ2-7): DVKVTQSSRYLVKRTGEKVFLECVQDMDHENMFWYRQDPGLGLRLIYFSYDVKMKEKGDIPEGYSVSREKKERFSLILESASTNQTSMYLCASSSVAGSYEQYFGPGTRLTVT.

The chain recombines TRBV27 with TRBJ1-6; 7 positions agree with TRBD1. This CDR3 spans 14 amino acids. The V and J ends lost 2 bases and 5 bases, in that order; junction bases with no gene match: 0. Germline V gene lookup returns CDR1 MNHEY and CDR2 SMNVEV (reference sequence). CDR3: CASSLGTDNSPLHF. The DNA for the CDR3 is TGTGCCAGCAGTTTAGGGACAGATAATTCACCCCTCCACTTT.

The rearrangement uses TRBV4-3 and TRBJ1-2; 7 bases line up with TRBD1. Germline CDR1 and CDR2: LGHNA and YSLEER. The CDR3 runs 12 residues. V trimming: 7 bases; J trimming: 2 bases; junction bases outside the gene matches: 1. This CDR3 is CASKGANYGYTF. The DNA for the CDR3 is TGCGCCAGCAAGGGGGCCAACTATGGCTACACCTTC.

The V call is TRBV6-2 or TRBV6-3, the J call TRBJ2-3; 14 nucleotides align to TRBD2. CDR1 is MNHEY, CDR2 SVGEGT, per germline. CDR3 size: 17 residues. V dropped 0 bases and J dropped 2; count of bases not matched to a gene: 1. The CDR3 loop is CASSYSTSGGDTDTQYF. In DNA, the CDR3 is TGTGCCAGCAGTTACTCGACTAGCGGGGGGGACACAGATACGCAGTATTTT.

The rearrangement links TRBV19 to TRBJ1-1; D gene unclear. Germline CDR1 reads LNHDA; CDR2 reads SQIVND (reference sequence). The ends were cut back, 7 bases at V and 10 bases at J, with 13 bases in the middle. The CDR3 is 11 residues long. The CDR3, as DNA: TGTGCCAGTACTAGGCCGGGGTTAGCTTTCTTT. As protein: CASTRPGLAFF.

This chain links TRBV9 with TRBJ2-4, with 11 bases lining up with TRBD1. Trimming cost V 2 bases and J 2 bases; bases outside gene matches: 3. The CDR3 runs 16 residues. Germline CDR1 is SGDLS and CDR2 is YYNGEE. As DNA, the CDR3 is TGTGCCAGCAGCGTCGGACAGGGGGCGACCAAAAACATTCAGTACTTC. It codes for CASSVGQGATKNIQYF.

This chain joins TRBV29-1 and TRBJ2-1, with TRBD2 matching 12 bases. Trimming removed 3 bases from V and 4 bases from J; junction bases left unmatched: 1. Germline V CDR1 and CDR2: SQVTM, ANQGSEA. The CDR3 contains 14 residues. The CDR3 sequence: CSVEGTSGYNEQFF. The DNA of the CDR3 is TGCAGCGTTGAGGGGACTAGCGGGTACAATGAGCAGTTCTTC.

This chain links TRBV27 with TRBJ2-3, with TRBD2 matching 12 bases. Germline loops: CDR1 MNHEY, CDR2 SMNVEV (reference sequence). J gave up 0 bases and V 5 bases, and 9 bases lay outside the gene matches. This CDR3 region has 18 residues. Here the CDR3 reads CASSLRLAGVSSTDTQYF. DNA for the CDR3: TGTGCCAGCAGTCTTCGACTAGCGGGGGTTTCTAGCACAGATACGCAGTATTTT.

This rearrangement joins TRBV7-9 to TRBJ1-2, with 7 bases that match TRBD1. CDR1 is SEHNR and CDR2 is FQNEAQ in the germline V gene (reference sequence). The V segment lost 3 bases and the J segment 0 bases; nucleotides outside the gene matches: 10. This CDR3 contains 17 residues. The CDR3 nucleotides are TGTGCCAGCAGCTTGTCCGGGACAGCCAGAACTAACTATGGCTACACCTTC. Translated, it gives CASSLSGTARTNYGYTF.

This sequence joins TRBV19 and TRBJ2-7; 11 bases are shared with TRBD1. Germline V gene sequence: CDR1 LNHDA, CDR2 SQIVND (reference sequence). The CDR3 is made up of 14 amino acids. This chain's CDR3 is CDRPGQGVPYEQYF. The CDR3 DNA reads TGTGACCGACCGGGACAGGGGGTCCCCTACGAGCAGTACTTC.

The rearrangement joins TRBV7-8 to TRBJ1-5, with TRBD1 identical over 7 bases. The CDR3 extends over 15 amino acids. CDR1 is SGHVS, CDR2 FQNEAQ, per germline. The ends lost 7 bases at V and 1 base at J; junction bases unmatched: 7. CDR3 in amino acids: CASTLDRVSNQPQHF. CDR3 coding DNA: TGTGCCAGCACCCTAGACAGGGTGAGCAATCAGCCCCAGCATTTT.

The rearrangement uses TRBV29-1 and TRBJ2-3, with TRBD1 matching over 9 bases. This CDR3 is built from 15 residues. Germline-derived CDR1 and CDR2 are SQVTM and ANQGSEA. The ends lost 2 bases at V and 1 base at J; junction bases unmatched: 4. The CDR3, as DNA: TGCAGCGTTGAAAAGACAGGGGGGGGCACAGATACGCAGTATTTT. Translated: CSVEKTGGGTDTQYF.

The chain carries TRBV7-3 and TRBJ2-3; 8 positions agree with TRBD2. The V segment lost 5 bases and the J segment 2 bases; nucleotides outside the gene matches: 9. The CDR3 totals 16 residues. From germline, CDR1 is SGHTA and CDR2 FQGTGA. The CDR3 protein is CASSLSSGIFTDTQYF. The CDR3 DNA follows: TGTGCCAGCAGCCTCAGTAGCGGGATTTTCACAGATACGCAGTATTTT.

The chain couples TRBV5-1 to TRBJ1-1; D gene uncertain. The V and J ends lost 4 bases and 6 bases respectively, with 13 bases between them. The CDR3 loop spans 13 amino acids. Germline CDR1 is SGHRS and CDR2 is YFSETQ. The CDR3: CASSPARGPEAFF. CDR3 bases: TGCGCCAGCAGCCCCGCCCGTGGCCCTGAAGCTTTCTTT.

The J gene is TRBJ2-7, the V gene TRBV12-3 or TRBV12-4; TRBD1 aligns across 7 bases. With 5 bases clipped from V and 2 bases from J, the junction kept 3 bases outside the gene matches. This CDR3 comprises 13 residues. The CDR3 spells CASSNRGPYEQYF. The DNA for the CDR3 is TGTGCCAGCAGTAACAGGGGACCCTACGAGCAGTACTTC.

V gene TRBV4-3 combines with J gene TRBJ1-4, with D tentatively TRBD1 (5 bases). V was clipped by 0 bases and J by 7 bases, with 12 bases between them. The CDR3 is 15 amino acids. CDR1 is LGHNA and CDR2 is YSLEER in the germline V gene. DNA of the CDR3: TGCGCCAGCAGCCAAGATGTAGGGGTGGGTGAAAAACTGTTTTTT. As protein: CASSQDVGVGEKLFF.

V is TRBV4-3 and J is TRBJ2-4; 9 nucleotides line up with TRBD2. Germline lookup yields CDR1 LGHNA and CDR2 YSLEER. This CDR3 has 17 residues. The ends lost 1 base at V and 5 bases at J; junction bases unmatched: 9. CDR3 sequence reads: CASSQGRGTSTENIQYF. DNA for the CDR3: TGCGCCAGCAGCCAAGGACGAGGGACTAGCACTGAAAACATTCAGTACTTC.

The CDR3 DNA reads as TGTGCCAGCAGCGTAGATTATAGGGACAGAAGGACAGATACGCAGTATTTT. Encoded protein: CASSVDYRDRRTDTQYF. This rearrangement joins TRBV9 to TRBJ2-3; the match to TRBD1 covers 7 bases. The CDR3 runs to 17 residues. J gave up 3 bases and V 0 bases, and 10 bases lay outside the gene matches. Germline V gene data show CDR1 as SGDLS and CDR2 as YYNGEE.

V is TRBV4-3 and J is TRBJ2-2; 7 bases are shared with TRBD1. Germline V lookup: CDR1 LGHNA, CDR2 YSLEER. The ends lost 2 bases at V and 0 bases at J; junction bases unmatched: 3. CDR3 size: 16 residues. CDR3 residues: CASSQNRGTNTGELFF. The CDR3 nucleotides read TGCGCCAGCAGCCAAAACAGGGGCACGAACACCGGGGAGCTGTTTTTT.